The next 18 T cell receptor beta chains were all read from a single sample in a study of blood T cell repertoires in COVID-19. Data came from immunoSEQ multiplex PCR; TCRdb stores just in-frame clones and leaves some out. The data show around 72,000 clones, with 84% seen just once and roughly 4.8% held by the top ten. What was sequenced was peripheral blood. The receptors come from a woman in her fifties or sixties with acute or convalescent COVID-19.

The chain links TRBV4-1 to TRBJ1-1; TRBD1 matches at 7 bases. The CDR3 contains 15 residues. V trimming: 1 base; J trimming: 3 bases; junction bases outside the gene matches: 5. The germline V gene encodes CDR1 MGHRA and CDR2 YSYEKL. The CDR3 nucleotides read TGCGCCAGCAGCCAAGTGGGCAGGGGGGACACTGAAGCTTTCTTT. Translated, it gives CASSQVGRGDTEAFF.

The chain links TRBV7-9 to TRBJ1-2, with D hard to call. This CDR3 contains 14 residues. Germline assignment: CDR1 SEHNR and CDR2 FQNEAQ (reference sequence). V shed 2 bases and J shed 5 bases, with 12 bases lying between them. CDR3: CASSLTREGYGYTF. The CDR3, as DNA: TGTGCCAGCAGCTTAACGAGGGAGGGATATGGCTACACCTTC.

This rearrangement joins TRBV6-5 to TRBJ1-5, with no clear D. Between the trimmed V and J ends, which lost 5 bases and 2 bases, there was a span of 13 bases. The CDR3 covers 15 residues. CDR1 is MNHEY, CDR2 SVGAGI, per germline. DNA for the CDR3: TGTGCCAGCAGTACAACAGATACGGGCAATCAGCCCCAGCATTTT. It yields the protein CASSTTDTGNQPQHF.

V is TRBV5-1 and J is TRBJ2-7, with D possibly TRBD2 on 6 matching bases. V lost 0 bases to trimming and J lost 7 bases, with 14 bases between them. The CDR3 runs 14 residues. Germline V gene sequence: CDR1 SGHRS, CDR2 YFSETQ. The CDR3 DNA sequence: TGCGCCAGCAGCTTGGAGGGCAGGGAGGTTGAGCAGTACTTC. Translation gives CASSLEGREVEQYF.

The chain carries TRBV2 and TRBJ1-1; 7 positions agree with TRBD1. V lost 2 bases and J lost 9; bases outside the gene matches: 3. Germline-derived CDR1 and CDR2 are SNHLY and FYNNEI. The CDR3 consists of 12 residues. In DNA form, the CDR3 reads TGTGCCAGCAGTGAATTGGACAGGAAAGCTTTCTTT. It specifies CASSELDRKAFF.

The genes are TRBV29-1 and TRBJ1-2, with 9 bases that match TRBD1. The germline gives CDR1 SQVTM, CDR2 ANQGSEA. This CDR3 is 15 amino acids long. V gave up 0 bases and J gave up 7 bases; unmatched junction bases: 9. The CDR3 coding sequence is TGCAGCGTTGAAGACCTAACAGGGGGCCGGGTTGGCTACACCTTC. It yields the protein CSVEDLTGGRVGYTF.

V gene TRBV6-5 combines with J gene TRBJ2-3, with TRBD1 matching over 10 bases. The CDR3 runs 15 residues. V lost 8 bases to trimming and J lost 1 base; unmatched junction nucleotides: 6. The V gene's germline CDR1 is MNHEY and CDR2 SVGAGI. CDR3 amino acids: CASRKDRGRTDTQYF. DNA for the CDR3: TGTGCCAGCCGGAAAGACAGGGGGCGCACAGATACGCAGTATTTT.

This CDR3 is CASSRGVTTQYF. In nucleotides, the CDR3 is TGTGCCAGCAGCCGCGGGGTAACGACGCAGTATTTT. The rearrangement joins TRBV12-3 or TRBV12-4 to TRBJ2-3; weak D call: TRBD2 (6 bases). Trimming stripped 6 bases from V and 9 bases from J, with 13 bases between. CDR3 length: 12 amino acids.

The V gene is TRBV2, the J gene TRBJ2-1; the match to TRBD2 covers 7 bases. The CDR3 contains 15 residues. V dropped 2 bases and J dropped 2; count of bases not matched to a gene: 3. Per germline, CDR1 SNHLY and CDR2 FYNNEI. CDR3 amino acids: CASSEPSGAYNEQFF. Written as DNA, the CDR3 is TGTGCCAGCAGTGAACCCAGCGGGGCCTACAATGAGCAGTTCTTC.

The rearrangement uses TRBV9 and TRBJ1-1; a weak D match, TRBD1 (6 bases). The CDR3 loop spans 15 amino acids. Deletions cut 4 bases from V and 4 bases from J, with 17 bases between. Germline values: CDR1 SGDLS, CDR2 YYNGEE. CDR3 bases: TGTGCCAGCAGCCCTCCAAACAGGGAGGGCACTGAAGCTTTCTTT. This codes for CASSPPNREGTEAFF.

This clone was seen only a few times. The rearrangement links TRBV13 to TRBJ1-3; D possibly corresponds to TRBD1 (5 bases). The CDR3 extends over 13 amino acids. Between the trimmed V and J ends, which lost 5 bases and 4 bases, there was a span of 9 bases. Germline values: CDR1 PRHDT, CDR2 FYEKMQ (reference sequence). The CDR3 region is CASSTRTGNTIYF. The DNA for the CDR3 is TGTGCCAGCAGCACGCGGACAGGAAACACCATATATTTT.

This clone was seen a few times. The rearrangement links TRBV5-1 to TRBJ2-3; TRBD1 aligns across 9 bases. With V trimmed by 5 bases and J by 2 bases, 9 bases remained unmatched. Germline-derived CDR1 and CDR2 are SGHRS and YFSETQ. CDR3 length equals 16 residues. The CDR3 sequence: CASSPTGTGNTDTQYF. The CDR3 region has the DNA TGCGCCAGCAGTCCCACCGGGACAGGGAACACAGATACGCAGTATTTT.

The V gene is TRBV3-1 (or the pseudogene TRBV3-2), the J gene TRBJ2-1; 7 bases fit TRBD1. Germline-derived CDR1 and CDR2 are LGHDT and YNNKEL (reference sequence). The CDR3 runs to 15 residues. The ends lost 4 bases at V and 6 bases at J; junction bases unmatched: 9. The CDR3 loop is CASSLGTAKGNEQFF. The DNA of the CDR3 is TGTGCCAGCAGCCTTGGGACAGCCAAGGGCAATGAGCAGTTCTTC.

This sequence joins TRBV2 and TRBJ2-5; 12 nucleotides match TRBD1. Germline CDR1 reads SNHLY; CDR2 reads FYNNEI. This CDR3 is built from 14 residues. V lost 5 bases, J lost 4 bases, and 2 bases stayed unmatched. The CDR3 region is CASSRDRGRETQYF. In nucleotides, the CDR3 is TGTGCCAGCAGTAGGGACAGGGGGCGAGAGACCCAGTACTTC.

The rearrangement links TRBV5-6 to TRBJ1-5; no clear D gene. Looked up from germline, CDR1 is SGHDT and CDR2 is YYEEEE. The CDR3 covers 17 residues. Trimming cost V 0 bases and J 5 bases, with 18 bases left between them. CDR3 region: CASSLGEVRLMDQPQHF. As DNA, the CDR3 is TGTGCCAGCAGCTTGGGTGAAGTGAGGCTCATGGATCAGCCCCAGCATTTT.

This rearrangement joins TRBV11-2 to TRBJ2-6; 7 positions agree with TRBD1. The CDR3 covers 19 residues. CDR1 and CDR2 (germline): SGHAT, FQNNGV. J was trimmed by 3 bases and V by 5 bases; bases with no gene match: 16. This CDR3 reads CASSPSGQSSWHGANVLTF. The DNA of the CDR3 is TGTGCCAGCAGCCCCTCGGGACAGAGTTCGTGGCATGGGGCCAACGTCCTGACTTTC.

The chain combines TRBV7-2 with TRBJ2-4, with TRBD1 matching 9 bases. Germline V gene lookup returns CDR1 SGHTA and CDR2 FQGNSA. The trim removed 5 bases at V and 5 bases at J, leaving 4 bases unmatched. The CDR3 covers 14 residues. The CDR3: CASSPRTGENIQYF. CDR3 bases: TGTGCCAGCAGCCCGAGGACAGGGGAAAACATTCAGTACTTC.

This sequence joins TRBV18 and TRBJ1-1, with no clear D. Looked up from germline, CDR1 is KGHSH and CDR2 is LQKENI. The CDR3 contains 16 residues. V dropped 0 bases and J dropped 8 bases, with 19 bases sitting between them. This CDR3 is CASSPPTVAGGGEAFF. In DNA form, the CDR3 reads TGTGCCAGCTCACCACCTACCGTGGCAGGAGGTGGGGAAGCTTTCTTT.